One sample yielded the 10 T cell receptor beta chains listed below, sequenced in a study of OX40 agonist ivuxolimab in advanced cancers. Sequenced by immunoSEQ multiplex PCR; TCRdb stores in-frame clones only, minus some. The sample consists of approximately 84,000 clones, roughly nine tenths of them appearing once. The specimen was CD4+ or CD8+ T cells sorted from blood, collected in a trial of the OX40 agonist ivuxolimab. These receptors originate from an adult with an advanced solid tumor such as melanoma, head and neck, liver or kidney cancer.

The rearrangement joins TRBV19 to TRBJ1-2, with TRBD1 identical over 10 bases. This CDR3 spans 15 amino acids. Unmatched junction bases numbered 4, after V lost 4 bases and J lost 2 bases. Germline CDR1 is LNHDA and CDR2 is SQIVND (reference sequence). CDR3 sequence reads: CASSTGTGANYGYTF. The DNA of the CDR3 is TGTGCCAGTAGTACAGGGACAGGGGCCAACTATGGCTACACCTTC. The complete variable domain, with remaining parts taken from reference TRBV19 and TRBJ1-2, reads DGGITQSPKYLFRKEGQNVTLSCEQNLNHDAMYWYRQDPGQGLRLIYYSQIVNDFQKGDIAEGYSVSREKKESFPLTVTSAQKNPTAFYLCASSTGTGANYGYTFGSGTRLTVV.

The CDR3 region has the DNA TGTGCCAGCAGGGGGACTAGCGGGAGTATCAATGAGCAGTTCTTC. It yields the protein CASRGTSGSINEQFF. This sequence joins TRBV6-6 and TRBJ2-1, with TRBD2 matching over 14 bases. CDR1 is MNHNY and CDR2 is SVGAGI in the germline V gene (reference sequence). The CDR3 extends over 15 amino acids. J was trimmed by 6 bases and V by 6 bases; bases with no gene match: 4.

The V and J genes are TRBV9 and TRBJ2-4; tentatively, D is TRBD1 or TRBD2 (5 bases each). The germline gives CDR1 SGDLS, CDR2 YYNGEE. This CDR3 is 15 amino acids long. V lost 4 bases to trimming and J lost 0 bases, with 11 bases between them. The CDR3 region has the DNA TGTGCCAGCAGCAAGATGGGGGAAGCCAAAAACATTCAGTACTTC. This sequence encodes CASSKMGEAKNIQYF.

The J gene is TRBJ1-2, the V gene TRBV10-3; 7 bases are shared with TRBD1. Germline CDR1 reads ENHRY; CDR2 reads SYGVKD. With V trimmed by 9 bases and J by 4 bases, 5 bases remained unmatched. The CDR3 extends over 12 amino acids. Here the CDR3 DNA reads TGTGCCATAACAGGGGAGGGCTATGGCTACACCTTC. Its protein product is CAITGEGYGYTF.

The chain carries TRBV7-9 and TRBJ2-6; D is undetermined. Germline V gene sequence: CDR1 SEHNR, CDR2 FQNEAQ (reference sequence). The CDR3 extends over 16 amino acids. Trimming stripped 2 bases from V and 0 bases from J, with 8 bases between. The DNA for the CDR3 is TGTGCCAGCAGCTTATACGGAGCCTCTGGGGCCAACGTCCTGACTTTC. This translates into CASSLYGASGANVLTF.

This clone was recorded only once. The chain is built from TRBV2 and TRBJ2-3; 8 bases agree with TRBD1. With V trimmed by 6 bases and J by 4 bases, 9 bases remained unmatched. Germline loops: CDR1 SNHLY, CDR2 FYNNEI. This CDR3 contains 15 residues. For the CDR3, the DNA is TGTGCCAGCAGGGTGGACAGGGACCCTCCAGATACGCAGTATTTT. Its translation: CASRVDRDPPDTQYF.

The J gene is TRBJ1-3, the V gene TRBV27; D remains unclear. This CDR3 region has 16 residues. From germline, CDR1 is MNHEY and CDR2 SMNVEV (reference sequence). V was cut by 3 bases and J by 4 bases, with 16 bases left in between. CDR3 protein: CASSFPPPRRGNTIYF. CDR3 sequence (DNA): TGTGCCAGCAGTTTCCCGCCCCCCCGGAGAGGAAACACCATATATTTT.

CDR3 amino acids: CASSQDGWTGNNEQFF. CDR3 nucleotides: TGCGCCAGCAGCCAAGATGGGTGGACAGGGAATAATGAGCAGTTCTTC. The genes are TRBV4-3 and TRBJ2-1; 8 bases are shared with TRBD1. The length of the CDR3 is 16 residues. Germline CDR1 LGHNA, CDR2 YSLEER. Trimming took 0 bases from V and 7 from J; bases not matched to a gene: 8.

This clone was observed once. The rearrangement links TRBV18 to TRBJ2-2; D gene unclear. Looked up from germline, CDR1 is KGHSH and CDR2 is LQKENI. Between the trimmed V and J ends, which lost 0 bases and 1 base, there was a span of 9 bases. The CDR3 totals 16 residues. The chain's CDR3 is CASSPPSALNTGELFF. The CDR3 bases are TGTGCCAGCTCACCACCTTCAGCTTTGAACACCGGGGAGCTGTTTTTT.

This chain uses TRBV15 with TRBJ1-6; D perhaps matches TRBD1 (6 bases). V was clipped by 5 bases and J by 8 bases, with 25 bases between them. The CDR3 is 18 residues long. The V gene's germline CDR1 is LNHNV and CDR2 YYDKDF (reference sequence). CDR3 in amino acids: CATSDAGSSTGWDSPLHF. In DNA form, the CDR3 reads TGTGCCACCAGCGACGCCGGCTCCTCGACAGGATGGGATTCACCCCTCCACTTT.